The source of this TCR beta chain is a study of blood T cell repertoires in COVID-19. Background on the study: COVID-19 samples from acute and convalescent phases originated in the United States, Italy and Spain. PBMCs, B-cell-depleted T cells, or T cells were the source of the cDNA or gDNA that made up the material.

In the source study's methods: How many nucleated cells were present was estimated from reference gene primer amplification. Profiled with immunoSEQ multiplex PCR; TCRdb holds only in-frame clones, not every one. V and J calls and clone size follow that table, whereas D and trimming were derived from the DNA. The data contain under 200,000 clones, approximately 86% of them seen just once; the ten biggest clones take up more than 6.5%. The germline gives CDR1 SGHRS, CDR2 YFSETQ. The length of the CDR3 is 16 residues. The V segment lost 1 base and the J segment 3 bases; nucleotides outside the gene matches: 5.

The origin of this receptor is a woman aged 80 or over in a cohort sampled during active or convalescent COVID-19. Input material: peripheral blood. The rearrangement links TRBV5-1 to TRBJ2-1, with 9 bases that match TRBD2. CDR3 in amino acids: CASSLQAGGVYNEQFF. For the CDR3, the DNA is TGCGCCAGCAGCTTGCAGGCGGGAGGGGTCTACAATGAGCAGTTCTTC.